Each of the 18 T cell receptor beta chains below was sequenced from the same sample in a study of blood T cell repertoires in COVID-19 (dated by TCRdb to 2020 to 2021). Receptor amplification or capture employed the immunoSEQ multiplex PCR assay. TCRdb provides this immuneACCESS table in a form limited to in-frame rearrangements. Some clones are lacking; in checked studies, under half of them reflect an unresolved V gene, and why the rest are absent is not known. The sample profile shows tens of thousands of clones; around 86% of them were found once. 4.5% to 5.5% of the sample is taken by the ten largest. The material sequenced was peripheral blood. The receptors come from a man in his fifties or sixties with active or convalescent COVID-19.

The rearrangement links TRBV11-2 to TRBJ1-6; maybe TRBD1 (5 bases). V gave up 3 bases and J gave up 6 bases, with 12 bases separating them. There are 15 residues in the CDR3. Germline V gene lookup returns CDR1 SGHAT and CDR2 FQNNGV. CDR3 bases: TGTGCCAGCAGCTTGGGGGGGAGCGTTAATTCACCCCTCCACTTT. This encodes CASSLGGSVNSPLHF.

In DNA, the CDR3 is TGTGCCAGCAGTTCGACAGTCGAAGCTTTCTTT. Its protein is CASSSTVEAFF. This chain joins TRBV6-5 and TRBJ1-1; D is perhaps TRBD1 (5 bases). Trimming cost V 4 bases and J 8 bases, with 8 bases left between them. Germline V CDR1 and CDR2: MNHEY, SVGAGI. The CDR3 is made up of 11 amino acids.

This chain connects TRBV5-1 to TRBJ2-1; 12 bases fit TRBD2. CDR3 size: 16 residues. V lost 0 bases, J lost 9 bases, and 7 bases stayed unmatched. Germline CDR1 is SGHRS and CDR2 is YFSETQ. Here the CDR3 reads CASSLEGLAGPAEQFF. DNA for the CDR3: TGCGCCAGCAGCTTGGAAGGACTAGCGGGGCCGGCTGAGCAGTTCTTC.

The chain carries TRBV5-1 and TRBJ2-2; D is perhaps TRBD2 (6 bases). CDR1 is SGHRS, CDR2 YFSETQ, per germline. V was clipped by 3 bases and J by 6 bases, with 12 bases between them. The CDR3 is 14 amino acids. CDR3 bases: TGCGCCAGCAGCTGGACCGGGGGAGCCGGGGAGCTGTTTTTT. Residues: CASSWTGGAGELFF.

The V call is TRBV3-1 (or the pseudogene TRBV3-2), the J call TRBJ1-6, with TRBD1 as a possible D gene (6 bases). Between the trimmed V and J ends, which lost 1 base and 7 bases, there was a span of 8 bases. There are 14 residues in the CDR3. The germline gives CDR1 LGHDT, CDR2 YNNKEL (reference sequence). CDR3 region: CASSQVQGNSPLHF. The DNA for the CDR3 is TGTGCCAGCAGCCAAGTCCAGGGGAATTCACCCCTCCACTTT.

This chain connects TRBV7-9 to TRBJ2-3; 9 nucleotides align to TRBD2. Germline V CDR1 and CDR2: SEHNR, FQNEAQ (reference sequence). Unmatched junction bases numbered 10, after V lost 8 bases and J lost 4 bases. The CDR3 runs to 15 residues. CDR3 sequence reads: CASLGIAGASDTQYF. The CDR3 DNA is TGTGCCAGCCTAGGGATAGCGGGGGCGTCAGATACGCAGTATTTT. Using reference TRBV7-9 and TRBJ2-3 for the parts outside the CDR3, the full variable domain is DTGVSQNPRHKITKRGQNVTFRCDPISEHNRLYWYRQTLGQGPEFLTYFQNEAQLEKSRLLSDRFSAERPKGSFSTLEIQRTEQGDSAMYLCASLGIAGASDTQYFGPGTRLTVL.

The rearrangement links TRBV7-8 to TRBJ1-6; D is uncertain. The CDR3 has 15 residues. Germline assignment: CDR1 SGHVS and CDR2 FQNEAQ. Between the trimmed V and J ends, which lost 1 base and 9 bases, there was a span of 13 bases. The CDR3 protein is CASSLGVAAGSPLHF. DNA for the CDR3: TGTGCCAGCAGCTTAGGAGTGGCCGCGGGTTCACCCCTCCACTTT.

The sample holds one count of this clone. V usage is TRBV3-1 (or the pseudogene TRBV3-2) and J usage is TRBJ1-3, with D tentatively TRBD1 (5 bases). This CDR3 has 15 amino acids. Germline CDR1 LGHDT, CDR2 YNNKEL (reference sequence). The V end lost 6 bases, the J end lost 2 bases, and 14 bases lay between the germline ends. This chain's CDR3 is CASRIDADTGNTIYF. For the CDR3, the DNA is TGTGCCAGCAGAATCGACGCGGACACTGGAAACACCATATATTTT.

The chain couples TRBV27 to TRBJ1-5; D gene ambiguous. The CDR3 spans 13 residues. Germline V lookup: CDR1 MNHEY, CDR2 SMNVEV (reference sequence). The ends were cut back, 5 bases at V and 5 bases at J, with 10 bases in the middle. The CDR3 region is CASSVREDQPQHF. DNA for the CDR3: TGTGCCAGCAGTGTTAGGGAGGATCAGCCCCAGCATTTT.

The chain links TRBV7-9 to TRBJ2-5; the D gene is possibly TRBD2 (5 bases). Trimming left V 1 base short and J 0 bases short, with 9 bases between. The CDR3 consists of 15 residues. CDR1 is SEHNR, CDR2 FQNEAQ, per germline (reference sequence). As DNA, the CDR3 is TGTGCCAGCAGCTTAGGGACTCAGGACCAAGAGACCCAGTACTTC. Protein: CASSLGTQDQETQYF.

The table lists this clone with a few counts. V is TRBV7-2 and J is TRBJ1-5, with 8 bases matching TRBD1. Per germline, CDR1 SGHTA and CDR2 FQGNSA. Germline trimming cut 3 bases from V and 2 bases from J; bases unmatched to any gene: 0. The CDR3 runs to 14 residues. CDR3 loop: CASSLGQGNQPQHF. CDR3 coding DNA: TGTGCCAGCAGCTTGGGACAGGGCAATCAGCCCCAGCATTTT.

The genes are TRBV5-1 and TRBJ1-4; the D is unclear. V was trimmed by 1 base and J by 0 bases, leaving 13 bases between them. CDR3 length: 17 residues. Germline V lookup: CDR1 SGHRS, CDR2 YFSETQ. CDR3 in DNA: TGCGCCAGCAGCTTGACGACGGGTGTTGCAACTAATGAAAAACTGTTTTTT. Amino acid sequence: CASSLTTGVATNEKLFF.

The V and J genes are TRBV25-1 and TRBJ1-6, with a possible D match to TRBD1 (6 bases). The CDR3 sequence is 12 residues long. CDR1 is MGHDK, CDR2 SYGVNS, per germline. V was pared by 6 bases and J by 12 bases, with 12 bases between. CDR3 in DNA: TGTGCCAGCAGACAGGGATTGCTACCCCTCCACTTT. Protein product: CASRQGLLPLHF.

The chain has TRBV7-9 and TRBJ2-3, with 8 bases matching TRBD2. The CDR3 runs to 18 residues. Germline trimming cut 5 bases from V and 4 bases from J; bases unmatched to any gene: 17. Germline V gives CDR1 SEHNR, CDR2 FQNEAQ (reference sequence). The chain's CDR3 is CASSQNTAPGGAPDTQYF. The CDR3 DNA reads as TGTGCCAGCAGCCAAAACACAGCCCCGGGGGGGGCCCCAGATACGCAGTATTTT.

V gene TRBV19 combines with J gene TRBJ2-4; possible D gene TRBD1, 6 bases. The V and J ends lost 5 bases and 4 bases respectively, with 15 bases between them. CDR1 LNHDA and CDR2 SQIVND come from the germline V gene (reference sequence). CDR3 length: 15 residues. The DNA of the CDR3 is TGTGCCAGTAGTGACGGGCAAGGGGGTAAAAACATTCAGTACTTC. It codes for CASSDGQGGKNIQYF.

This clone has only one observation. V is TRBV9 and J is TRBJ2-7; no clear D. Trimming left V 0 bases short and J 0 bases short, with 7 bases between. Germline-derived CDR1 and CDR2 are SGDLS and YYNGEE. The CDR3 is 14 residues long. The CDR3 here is CASSVDYGSYEQYF. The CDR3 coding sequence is TGTGCCAGCAGCGTAGATTACGGCTCCTACGAGCAGTACTTC.

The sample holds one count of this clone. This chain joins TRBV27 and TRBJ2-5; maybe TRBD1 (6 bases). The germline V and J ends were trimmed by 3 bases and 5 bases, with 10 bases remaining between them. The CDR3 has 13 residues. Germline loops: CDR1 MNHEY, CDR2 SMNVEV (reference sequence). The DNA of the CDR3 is TGTGCCAGCAGTTTGCAGGGGCAGGAGACCCAGTACTTC. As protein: CASSLQGQETQYF.

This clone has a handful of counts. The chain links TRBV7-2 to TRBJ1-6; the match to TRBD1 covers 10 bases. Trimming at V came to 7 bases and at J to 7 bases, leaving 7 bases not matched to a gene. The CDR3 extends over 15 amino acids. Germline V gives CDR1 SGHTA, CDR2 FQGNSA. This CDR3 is CASTPGTGENSPLHF. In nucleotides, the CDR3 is TGTGCCAGCACCCCAGGGACAGGGGAGAATTCACCCCTCCACTTT.